What follows are 11 T cell receptor beta chains derived from one specimen sequenced in a study of T cell responses to AZD1222 COVID-19 vaccine. Using immunoSEQ multiplex PCR, the repertoire was profiled, and TCRdb retains in-frame clones only, with some absent. The repertoire consists of about 120,000 clones, with 80% to 90% occurring once and the leading ten covering 2% to 2.5%. Here the sequenced sample was peripheral blood, taken on day 0 of AZD1222 vaccination. These receptor sequences come from an adult in good health.

V gene TRBV19 combines with J gene TRBJ2-7; TRBD2 is a possible D gene (6 bases). This CDR3 comprises 12 residues. The germline V and J ends were trimmed by 4 bases and 3 bases, with 7 bases remaining between them. Per the germline V gene, CDR1 is LNHDA and CDR2 is SQIVND (reference sequence). The CDR3 is CASSTGLYEQYF. In DNA form, the CDR3 reads TGTGCCAGTAGTACGGGACTCTACGAGCAGTACTTC.

The J gene is TRBJ2-7, the V gene TRBV28; D gene unclear. Trimming pared 6 bases from V and 4 bases from J, leaving 10 bases between. CDR1 and CDR2 (germline): MDHEN, SYDVKM. The CDR3 sequence is 12 residues long. CDR3 loop: CASSWTRYEQYF. In DNA, the CDR3 is TGTGCCAGCAGCTGGACCCGATACGAGCAGTACTTC. The variable domain in full, completed from reference TRBV28 and TRBJ2-7, reads DVKVTQSSRYLVKRTGEKVFLECVQDMDHENMFWYRQDPGLGLRLIYFSYDVKMKEKGDIPEGYSVSREKKERFSLILESASTNQTSMYLCASSWTRYEQYFGPGTRLTVT.

The chain links TRBV28 to TRBJ1-5, with D uncertain. This CDR3 is 16 amino acids long. Trimming pared 7 bases from V and 0 bases from J, leaving 16 bases between. Germline V CDR1 and CDR2: MDHEN, SYDVKM. CDR3 amino acids: CASIPRYVDSNQPQHF. DNA for the CDR3: TGTGCCAGCATTCCGAGGTACGTGGATAGCAATCAGCCCCAGCATTTT.

The rearrangement joins TRBV30 to TRBJ1-3; D might be TRBD1 (5 bases). Germline V CDR1 and CDR2: GTSNPN, SVGIG (reference sequence). Trimming removed 5 bases at V and 4 bases at J, with 9 bases between. The CDR3 length is 12 residues. The CDR3 DNA reads as TGTGCCTGGGGGGGTTCGGGAAACACCATATATTTT. Its translation: CAWGGSGNTIYF.

This sequence joins TRBV20-1 and TRBJ1-5, with a possible D match to TRBD1 (5 bases). Germline lookup yields CDR1 DFQATT and CDR2 SNEGSKA (reference sequence). Trimming pared 7 bases from V and 1 base from J, leaving 5 bases between. CDR3 length equals 11 residues. The CDR3 DNA reads as TGCAGTGGGGGGAGCAATCAGCCCCAGCATTTT. This sequence encodes CSGGSNQPQHF.

The chain is built from TRBV7-9 and TRBJ2-3; TRBD2 matches at 8 bases. J was trimmed by 4 bases and V by 5 bases; bases with no gene match: 11. The CDR3 sequence is 16 residues long. Germline V gene sequence: CDR1 SEHNR, CDR2 FQNEAQ (reference sequence). For the CDR3, the DNA is TGTGCCAGCAGCCCAGGAGCGGGAGTAGGTGCAGATACGCAGTATTTT. It encodes CASSPGAGVGADTQYF.

V is TRBV7-2 and J is TRBJ2-5; D may correspond to TRBD1 or TRBD2 (6 bases each). Germline V gives CDR1 SGHTA, CDR2 FQGNSA. Trimming left V 1 base short and J 7 bases short, with 22 bases between. The CDR3 contains 17 residues. This chain's CDR3 is CASSLGVERRGAGTQYF. In DNA, the CDR3 is TGTGCCAGCAGCTTAGGGGTAGAGCGGAGGGGGGCAGGGACCCAGTACTTC.

The V gene is TRBV9, the J gene TRBJ2-1, with 9 bases lining up with TRBD2. The CDR3 has 17 residues. Germline V gene sequence: CDR1 SGDLS, CDR2 YYNGEE. With V trimmed by 4 bases and J by 7 bases, 15 bases remained unmatched. CDR3 DNA: TGTGCCAGCAGCCCACCCCCGGGAGCGGGAGGTTGGAATGAGCAGTTCTTC. This sequence encodes CASSPPPGAGGWNEQFF.

The V call is TRBV11-2, the J call TRBJ1-3; weak D call: TRBD1 (6 bases). Looked up from germline, CDR1 is SGHAT and CDR2 is FQNNGV. With 5 bases removed from V and 0 bases from J, the gap between germline ends came to 14 bases. The CDR3 is 16 amino acids. CDR3 residues: CASSHPGQPSGNTIYF. The CDR3, as DNA: TGTGCCAGCAGCCACCCCGGACAGCCCTCTGGAAACACCATATATTTT. The complete variable domain, with remaining parts taken from reference TRBV11-2 and TRBJ1-3, reads EAGVAQSPRYKIIEKRQSVAFWCNPISGHATLYWYQQILGQGPKLLIQFQNNGVVDDSQLPKDRFSAERLKGVDSTLKIQPAKLEDSAVYLCASSHPGQPSGNTIYFGEGSWLTVV.

This sequence joins TRBV19 and TRBJ2-6; D perhaps matches TRBD1 (8 bases). The germline CDR1 and CDR2 sequences are LNHDA and SQIVND (reference sequence). This CDR3 is built from 18 residues. Between the trimmed V and J ends, which lost 5 bases and 0 bases, there was a span of 17 bases. The DNA of the CDR3 is TGTGCCAGTAGTTTAAGCGGGACAGGATTCTCTGGGGCCAACGTCCTGACTTTC. Protein: CASSLSGTGFSGANVLTF.

The rearrangement links TRBV20-1 to TRBJ2-1; D gene ambiguous. The CDR3 loop spans 11 amino acids. CDR1 and CDR2 from the germline V gene are DFQATT and SNEGSKA (reference sequence). Trimming stripped 3 bases from V and 4 bases from J, with 4 bases between. The CDR3 spells CSAREYNEQFF. The DNA for the CDR3 is TGCAGTGCTAGGGAGTACAATGAGCAGTTCTTC.